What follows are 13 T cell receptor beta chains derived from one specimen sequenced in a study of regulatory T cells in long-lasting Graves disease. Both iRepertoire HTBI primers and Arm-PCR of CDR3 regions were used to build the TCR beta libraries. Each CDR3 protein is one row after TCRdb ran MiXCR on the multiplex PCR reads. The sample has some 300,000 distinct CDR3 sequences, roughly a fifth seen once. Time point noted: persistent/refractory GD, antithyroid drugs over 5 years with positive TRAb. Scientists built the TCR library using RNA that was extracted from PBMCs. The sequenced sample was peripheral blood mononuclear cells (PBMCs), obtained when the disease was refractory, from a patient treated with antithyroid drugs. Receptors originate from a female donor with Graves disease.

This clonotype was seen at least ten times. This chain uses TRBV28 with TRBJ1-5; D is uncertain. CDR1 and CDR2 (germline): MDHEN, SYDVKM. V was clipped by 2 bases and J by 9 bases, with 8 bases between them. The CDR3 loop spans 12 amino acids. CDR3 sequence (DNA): TGTGCCAGCAGTTTAGCCGGCCGGCCCCAGCATTTT. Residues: CASSLAGRPQHF.

Here the CDR3 DNA reads TGTGCCAGCAGCTCCGGGACAGGGGGTACCTACGAGCAGTACTTC. It yields the protein CASSSGTGGTYEQYF. The V gene is TRBV7-2, the J gene TRBJ2-7, with TRBD1 identical over 11 bases. The germline gives CDR1 SGHTA, CDR2 FQGNSA. The CDR3 spans 15 residues. J was trimmed by 2 bases and V by 4 bases; bases with no gene match: 4.

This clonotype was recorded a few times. CDR3 nucleotides: TGCGCCAGCAGCCAAACCCGGGAGACTGAAGCTTTCTTT. Its protein product is CASSQTRETEAFF. This sequence joins TRBV4-3 and TRBJ1-1, with D unclear. Germline V gene lookup returns CDR1 LGHNA and CDR2 YSLEER. The ends were cut back, 2 bases at V and 5 bases at J, with 9 bases in the middle. This CDR3 has 13 amino acids.

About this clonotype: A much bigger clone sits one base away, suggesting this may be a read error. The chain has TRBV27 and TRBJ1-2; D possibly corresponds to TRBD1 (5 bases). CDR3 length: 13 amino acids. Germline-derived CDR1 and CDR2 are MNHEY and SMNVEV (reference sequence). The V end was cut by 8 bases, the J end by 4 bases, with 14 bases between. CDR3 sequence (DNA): TGTGCCAGCGGCTTCGCGGGACTCTATGGCTACACCTTC. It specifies CASGFAGLYGYTF.

CDR3 DNA sequence: TGTGCCAGCAGCCTCGGGGGACTAGCGGGAAATGAGCAGTTCTTC. Translating gives CASSLGGLAGNEQFF. The chain employs TRBV7-2 and TRBJ2-1; 13 positions match TRBD2. Germline V gene sequence: CDR1 SGHTA, CDR2 FQGNSA. The CDR3 covers 15 residues. The V and J ends lost 5 bases and 7 bases, in that order; junction bases with no gene match: 5. The full variable domain, its missing parts supplied by reference TRBV7-2 and TRBJ2-1, is GAGVSQSPSNKVTEKGKDVELRCDPISGHTALYWYRQSLGQGLEFLIYFQGNSAPDKSGLPSDRFSAERTGGSVSTLTIQRTQQEDSAVYLCASSLGGLAGNEQFFGPGTRLTVL.

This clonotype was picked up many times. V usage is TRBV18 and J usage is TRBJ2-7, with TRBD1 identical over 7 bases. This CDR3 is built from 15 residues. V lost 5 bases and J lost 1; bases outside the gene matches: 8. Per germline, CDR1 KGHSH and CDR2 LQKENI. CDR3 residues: CASSTARDRSYEQYF. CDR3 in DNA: TGTGCCAGCTCAACAGCCCGGGACAGATCCTACGAGCAGTACTTC.

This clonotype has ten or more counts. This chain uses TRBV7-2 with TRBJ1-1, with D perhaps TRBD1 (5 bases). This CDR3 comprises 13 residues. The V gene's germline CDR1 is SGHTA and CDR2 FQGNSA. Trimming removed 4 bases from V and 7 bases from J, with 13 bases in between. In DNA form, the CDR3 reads TGTGCCAGCAGCTGGGGACGGTCGCTTGAAGCTTTCTTT. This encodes CASSWGRSLEAFF.

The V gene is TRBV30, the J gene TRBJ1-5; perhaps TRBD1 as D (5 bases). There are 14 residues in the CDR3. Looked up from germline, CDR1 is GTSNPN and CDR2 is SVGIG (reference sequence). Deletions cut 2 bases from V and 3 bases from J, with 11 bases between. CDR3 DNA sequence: TGTGCCTGGAGTAGGTTACAGGACAATCAGCCCCAGCATTTT. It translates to CAWSRLQDNQPQHF.

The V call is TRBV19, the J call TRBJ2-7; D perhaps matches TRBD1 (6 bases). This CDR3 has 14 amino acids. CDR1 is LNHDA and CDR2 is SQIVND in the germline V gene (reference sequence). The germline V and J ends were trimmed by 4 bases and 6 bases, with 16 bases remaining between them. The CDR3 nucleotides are TGTGCCAGTAGTAGAAACAGGGAACTCGGCGAGCAGTACTTC. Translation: CASSRNRELGEQYF.

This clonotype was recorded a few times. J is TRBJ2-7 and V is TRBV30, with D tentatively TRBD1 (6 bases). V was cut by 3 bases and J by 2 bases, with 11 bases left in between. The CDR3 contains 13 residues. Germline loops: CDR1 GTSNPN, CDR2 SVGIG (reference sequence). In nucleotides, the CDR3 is TGTGCCTGGAGCATGGACAGTACCTACGAGCAGTACTTC. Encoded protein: CAWSMDSTYEQYF. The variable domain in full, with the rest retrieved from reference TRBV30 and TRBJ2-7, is SQTIHQWPATLVQPVGSPLSLECTVEGTSNPNLYWYRQAAGRGLQLLFYSVGIGQISSEVPQNLSASRPQDRQFILSSKKLLLSDSGFYLCAWSMDSTYEQYFGPGTRLTVT.

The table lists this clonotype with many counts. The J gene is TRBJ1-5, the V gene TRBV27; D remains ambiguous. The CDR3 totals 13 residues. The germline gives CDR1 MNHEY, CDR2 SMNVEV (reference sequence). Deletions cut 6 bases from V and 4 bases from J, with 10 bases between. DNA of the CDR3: TGTGCCAGCAGCTTAACTGGGAATCAGCCCCAGCATTTT. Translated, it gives CASSLTGNQPQHF.

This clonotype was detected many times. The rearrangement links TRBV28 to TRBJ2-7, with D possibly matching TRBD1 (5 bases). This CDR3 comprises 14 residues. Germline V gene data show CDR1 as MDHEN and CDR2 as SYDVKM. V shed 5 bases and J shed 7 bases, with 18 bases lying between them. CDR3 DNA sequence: TGTGCCAGCAGTCCGCTAGGGGTGCCTACGGAGCAGTACTTC. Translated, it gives CASSPLGVPTEQYF.

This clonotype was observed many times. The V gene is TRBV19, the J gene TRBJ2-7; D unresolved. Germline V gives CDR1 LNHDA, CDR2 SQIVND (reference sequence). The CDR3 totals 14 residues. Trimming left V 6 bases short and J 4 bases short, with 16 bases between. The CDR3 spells CASSSDPRSYEQYF. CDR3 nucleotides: TGTGCCAGTAGCTCGGACCCGAGGAGTTACGAGCAGTACTTC.